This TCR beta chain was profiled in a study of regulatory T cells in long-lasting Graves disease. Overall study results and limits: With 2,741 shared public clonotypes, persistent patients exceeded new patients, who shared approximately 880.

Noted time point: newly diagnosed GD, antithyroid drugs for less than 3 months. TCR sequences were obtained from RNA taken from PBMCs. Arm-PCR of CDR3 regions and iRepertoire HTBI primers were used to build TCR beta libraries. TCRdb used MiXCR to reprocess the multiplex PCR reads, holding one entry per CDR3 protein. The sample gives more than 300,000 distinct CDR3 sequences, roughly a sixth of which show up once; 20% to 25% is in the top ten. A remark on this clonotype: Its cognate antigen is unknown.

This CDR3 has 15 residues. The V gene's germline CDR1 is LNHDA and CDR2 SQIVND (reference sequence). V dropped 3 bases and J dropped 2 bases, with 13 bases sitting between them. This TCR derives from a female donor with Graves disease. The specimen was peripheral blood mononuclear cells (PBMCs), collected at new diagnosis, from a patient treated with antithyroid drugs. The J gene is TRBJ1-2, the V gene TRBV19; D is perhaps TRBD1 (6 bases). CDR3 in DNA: TGTGCCAGTAGTATTCCTCCACAGGGAAACTATGGCTACACCTTC. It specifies CASSIPPQGNYGYTF.